These T cell receptor beta chains were read from a single sample in a study of molecular identifiers for immune sequencing clone quantification. TCRdb reanalysed the PCR reads using MiXCR and keeps one entry per CDR3 protein. The sample includes under 800,000 distinct CDR3 sequences, 25% of them seen just once. Sequencing was done on a sample of naive CD8+ T cells from blood, with Jurkat cell RNA spiked in. The receptors originated from a human donor in good health. Some libraries in this study had Jurkat cell RNA spiked in. The CDR3 runs from the conserved cysteine through the conserved F or W. A D gene is named only where the DNA matches it firmly. Only some rows state a clone size, as once, few, many or a class for expanded clones.

D gene,V gene,J gene,clone size,CDR3 protein,CDR3 DNA
TRBD1,TRBV6-2/TRBV6-3,TRBJ1-1,few,CASRTGTVGAMNTEAFF,TGTGCCAGCAGGACCGGGACAGTGGGGGCGATGAACACTGAAGCTTTCTTT
TRBD1,TRBV5-1,TRBJ2-5,many,CASTLTGGASETQYF,TGCGCCAGCACCCTGACAGGGGGCGCGTCGGAGACCCAGTACTTC
.,TRBV19,TRBJ1-5,many,CASSVRGANQPQHF,TGTGCCAGTAGTGTCCGTGGGGCCAATCAGCCCCAGCATTTT
.,TRBV29-1,TRBJ2-1,few,CSVEKDTYNEQFF,TGCAGCGTTGAGAAGGACACATACAATGAGCAGTTCTTC
.,TRBV27,TRBJ2-2,.,CASSKLTGELFF,TGTGCCAGCAGTAAGCTAACCGGGGAGCTGTTTTTT
.,TRBV9,TRBJ1-5,.,CASSKGGAVNQPQHF,TGTGCCAGCAGCAAAGGGGGGGCAGTAAATCAGCCCCAGCATTTT
TRBD2,TRBV24-1,TRBJ2-1,many,CATSDSSGSTYNEQFF,TGTGCCACCAGTGATTCTAGCGGGAGTACCTACAATGAGCAGTTCTTC
.,TRBV9,TRBJ2-6,.,CASSVDGDSGANVLTF,TGTGCCAGCAGCGTAGACGGGGACTCTGGGGCCAACGTCCTGACTTTC
.,TRBV7-6,TRBJ2-5,many,CASSPGIFGETQYF,TGTGCCAGCAGCCCTGGGATTTTCGGAGAGACCCAGTACTTC
TRBD1,TRBV4-2,TRBJ2-7,.,CASSQDSKGQGAHEQYF,TGTGCCAGCAGCCAAGATAGTAAGGGACAGGGGGCGCACGAGCAGTACTTC
.,TRBV7-2,TRBJ2-1,many,CASSPPGTRFYNEQFF,TGTGCCAGCAGCCCCCCCGGGACTCGCTTTTACAATGAGCAGTTCTTC
.,TRBV6-2/TRBV6-3,TRBJ2-7,few,CASNQWGRDNEQYF,TGTGCCAGCAACCAGTGGGGCAGGGACAACGAGCAGTACTTC
.,TRBV7-9,TRBJ2-1,.,CASSRGGYNEQFF,TGTGCCAGCAGCCGTGGGGGTTACAATGAGCAGTTCTTC
.,TRBV7-8,TRBJ1-1,many,CASSHPLGEEAFF,TGTGCCAGCAGCCACCCCCTCGGAGAGGAAGCTTTCTTT
.,TRBV27,TRBJ1-1,few,CASSPSAGRPEAFF,TGTGCCAGCAGTCCCTCCGCAGGGAGGCCTGAAGCTTTCTTT
TRBD1,TRBV27,TRBJ2-7,.,CASSAGTGPNEQYF,TGTGCCAGCAGTGCCGGGACAGGTCCCAACGAGCAGTACTTC
.,TRBV7-9,TRBJ2-5,.,CASRSTIQEETQYF,TGTGCCAGCAGATCTACCATACAGGAAGAGACCCAGTACTTC
.,TRBV5-1,TRBJ2-7,few,CASSPLSGHSSYEQYF,TGCGCCAGCAGCCCCCTCTCGGGCCACAGCTCCTACGAGCAGTACTTC
TRBD1,TRBV20-1,TRBJ1-2,.,CSASGQGARYGYTF,TGCAGTGCTAGTGGGCAGGGGGCGCGGTATGGCTACACCTTC
TRBD2,TRBV7-2,TRBJ2-2,few,CASSLDSGGPGELFF,TGTGCCAGCAGCTTAGATAGCGGGGGCCCCGGGGAGCTGTTTTTT
TRBD1,TRBV7-6,TRBJ2-7,.,CSSSSAGQGRYYEQYF,TGTTCCAGCAGTTCAGCGGGACAGGGGCGGTATTACGAGCAGTACTTC
.,TRBV18,TRBJ2-7,.,CASSPSSPYEQYF,TGTGCCAGCTCACCGTCGTCCCCCTACGAGCAGTACTTC
.,TRBV11-2,TRBJ2-5,.,CASSLGYTQETQYF,TGTGCCAGCAGCTTAGGGTACACCCAAGAGACCCAGTACTTC
.,TRBV28,TRBJ2-7,many,CASSPSGVREQYF,TGTGCCAGCAGCCCGTCGGGGGTAAGAGAGCAGTACTTC
.,TRBV4-1,TRBJ1-4,.,CASSQPGAGGEKLFF,TGCGCCAGCAGCCAACCAGGGGCTGGTGGGGAAAAACTGTTTTTT
.,TRBV30,TRBJ2-7,.,CAWSVIVDEQYF,TGTGCCTGGAGTGTAATTGTGGACGAGCAGTACTTC
.,TRBV18,TRBJ1-5,few,CASSPYGSNQPQHF,TGTGCCAGCTCACCATACGGTAGCAATCAGCCCCAGCATTTT
.,TRBV7-2,TRBJ2-7,many,CASSLGMASYEQYF,TGTGCCAGCAGCTTAGGAATGGCCAGCTACGAGCAGTACTTC
.,TRBV2,TRBJ2-7,.,CASSVGRDEQYF,TGTGCCAGCAGTGTAGGGCGCGACGAGCAGTACTTC